These 5 T cell receptor beta chains were sequenced from one sample in a study of cytomegalovirus exposure and HLA in healthy donors. Primers for the PCR totalled 60 Vbeta and 13 Jbeta. Libraries were prepared by immunoSEQ multiplex PCR; TCRdb keeps only in-frame clonotypes and omits some of them. The sample lists some 110,000 clones, more than 75% occurring once. The sample consisted of PBMCs. The source of these receptors is a woman aged 40 to 49 in good health and CMV-seronegative.

The genes are TRBV10-3 and TRBJ2-1; D is perhaps TRBD2 (6 bases). Trimming removed 4 bases from V and 8 bases from J, with 12 bases in between. Germline V gene lookup returns CDR1 ENHRY and CDR2 SYGVKD. The CDR3 has 13 residues. The CDR3 region is CAISASPGDEQFF. As DNA, the CDR3 is TGTGCCATCAGTGCTTCACCGGGGGATGAGCAGTTCTTC.

The V call is TRBV9, the J call TRBJ2-2; tentative D call: TRBD1 (5 bases). The ends were cut back, 0 bases at V and 4 bases at J, with 7 bases in the middle. The V gene's germline CDR1 is SGDLS and CDR2 YYNGEE. CDR3 length: 14 residues. CDR3 residues: CASSVVGVTGELFF. The CDR3 DNA is TGTGCCAGCAGCGTAGTAGGGGTCACCGGGGAGCTGTTTTTT.

V usage is TRBV28 and J usage is TRBJ1-1; tentatively, D is TRBD1 (5 bases). With 5 bases removed from V and 11 bases from J, the gap between germline ends came to 21 bases. Germline lookup yields CDR1 MDHEN and CDR2 SYDVKM. The length of the CDR3 is 14 residues. CDR3 loop: CASSVTGGVSWAFF. The CDR3 coding sequence is TGTGCCAGCAGTGTAACGGGGGGGGTATCTTGGGCTTTCTTT.

V is TRBV28 and J is TRBJ2-1, with 11 nucleotides matching TRBD2. With V trimmed by 5 bases and J by 4 bases, 7 bases remained unmatched. Per the germline V gene, CDR1 is MDHEN and CDR2 is SYDVKM. This CDR3 has 16 residues. CDR3 residues: CASSPRTSGRYNEQFF. The DNA for the CDR3 is TGTGCCAGCAGTCCGAGAACTAGCGGGAGATACAATGAGCAGTTCTTC.

The chain employs TRBV6-5 and TRBJ1-2; 7 bases align to TRBD1. The junction had 4 bases not matched to a gene; V was cut back by 0 bases and J by 3 bases. Germline V gives CDR1 MNHEY, CDR2 SVGAGI. The CDR3 is 15 amino acids. This CDR3 reads CASSYSDRAYYGYTF. CDR3 sequence (DNA): TGTGCCAGCAGTTACTCCGACAGGGCTTACTATGGCTACACCTTC.